Shown below are 3 T cell receptor beta chains from a single sample sequenced in a study of T-cell memory formation after mild COVID-19. Each CDR3 protein is one row after TCRdb ran MiXCR on the 5' RACE reads. Of hundreds of thousands of distinct CDR3 sequences in the sample, just over 20% are singletons; the top ten hold roughly an eighth. Specimen: PBMCs or a T cell subset sorted from them (not recorded which). Receptor source: an adult woman who had mild COVID-19 (a few samples of this study predate the infection). Cell type and time point are not known.

The V gene is TRBV18, the J gene TRBJ2-7, with D unclear. CDR3 length equals 13 residues. Trimming shortened V by 3 bases and J by 6 bases, and 12 bases separated the two germline ends. Germline V gives CDR1 KGHSH, CDR2 LQKENI. The CDR3 coding sequence is TGTGCCAGCTCACCGGGTGCAGATTCCGAGCAGTACTTC. This gives the protein CASSPGADSEQYF.

This clonotype was counted a few times. The chain uses TRBV7-2 and TRBJ1-6; TRBD1 agrees at 9 bases. The V and J ends lost 1 base and 7 bases, in that order; junction bases with no gene match: 2. Germline CDR1 and CDR2: SGHTA and FQGNSA. The CDR3 has 15 amino acids. The CDR3, as DNA: TGTGCCAGCAGCTTAGACAGGGGGCGGAATTCACCCCTCCACTTT. It translates to CASSLDRGRNSPLHF.

CDR3 sequence reads: CASSSPPDRADTQYF. CDR3 nucleotide sequence: TGTGCCAGCAGTTCTCCTCCAGACAGGGCAGATACGCAGTATTTT. The chain is built from TRBV12-3 or TRBV12-4 and TRBJ2-3; 7 bases line up with TRBD1. Losses at the gene ends were 4 bases for V and 4 bases for J; bases not matched to a gene: 8. CDR3 length: 15 amino acids.